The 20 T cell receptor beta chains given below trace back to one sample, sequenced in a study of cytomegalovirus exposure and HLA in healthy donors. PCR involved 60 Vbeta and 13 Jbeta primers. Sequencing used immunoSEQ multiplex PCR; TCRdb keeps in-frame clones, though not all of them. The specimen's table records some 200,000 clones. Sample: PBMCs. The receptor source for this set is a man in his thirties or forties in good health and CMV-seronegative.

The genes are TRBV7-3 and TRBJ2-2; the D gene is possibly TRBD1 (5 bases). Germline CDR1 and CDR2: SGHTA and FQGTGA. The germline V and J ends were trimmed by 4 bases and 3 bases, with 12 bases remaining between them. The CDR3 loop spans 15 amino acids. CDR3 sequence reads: CASSSTARDTGELFF. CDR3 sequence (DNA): TGTGCCAGCAGCTCCACAGCCAGGGACACCGGGGAGCTGTTTTTT.

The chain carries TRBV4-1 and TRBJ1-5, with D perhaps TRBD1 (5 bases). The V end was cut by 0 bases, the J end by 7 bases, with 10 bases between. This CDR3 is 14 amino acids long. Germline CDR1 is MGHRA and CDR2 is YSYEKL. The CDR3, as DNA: TGCGCCAGCAGCCAAGAAGGGGCAGACCAGCCCCAGCATTTT. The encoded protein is CASSQEGADQPQHF.

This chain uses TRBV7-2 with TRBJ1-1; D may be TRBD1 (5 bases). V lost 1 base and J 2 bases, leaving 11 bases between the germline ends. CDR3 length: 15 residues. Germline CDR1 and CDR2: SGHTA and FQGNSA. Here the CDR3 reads CASSLGGEGNTEAFF. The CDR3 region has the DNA TGTGCCAGCAGCTTAGGAGGGGAGGGAAACACTGAAGCTTTCTTT.

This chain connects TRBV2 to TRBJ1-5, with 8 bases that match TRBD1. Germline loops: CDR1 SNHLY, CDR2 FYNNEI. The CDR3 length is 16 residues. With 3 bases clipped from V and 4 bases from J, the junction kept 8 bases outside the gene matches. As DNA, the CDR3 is TGTGCCAGCAGTGAGATCGACAGGGGAGGGAATCAGCCCCAGCATTTT. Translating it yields CASSEIDRGGNQPQHF.

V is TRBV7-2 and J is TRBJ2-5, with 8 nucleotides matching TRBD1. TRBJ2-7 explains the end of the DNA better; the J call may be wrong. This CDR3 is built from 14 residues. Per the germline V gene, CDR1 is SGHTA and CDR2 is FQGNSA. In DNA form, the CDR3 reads TGTGCCAGCAGCTTACCCAGGGGGCTTAACGAGCAGTACTTC. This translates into CASSLPRGLNEQYF.

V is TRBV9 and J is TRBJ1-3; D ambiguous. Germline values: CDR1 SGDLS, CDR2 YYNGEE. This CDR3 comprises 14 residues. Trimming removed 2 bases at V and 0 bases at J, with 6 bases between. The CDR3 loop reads CASSVPHSGNTIYF. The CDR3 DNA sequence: TGTGCCAGCAGCGTCCCCCACTCTGGAAACACCATATATTTT. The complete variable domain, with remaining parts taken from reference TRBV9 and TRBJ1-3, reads DSGVTQTPKHLITATGQRVTLRCSPRSGDLSVYWYQQSLDQGLQFLIQYYNGEERAKGNILERFSAQQFPDLHSELNLSSLELGDSALYFCASSVPHSGNTIYFGEGSWLTVV.

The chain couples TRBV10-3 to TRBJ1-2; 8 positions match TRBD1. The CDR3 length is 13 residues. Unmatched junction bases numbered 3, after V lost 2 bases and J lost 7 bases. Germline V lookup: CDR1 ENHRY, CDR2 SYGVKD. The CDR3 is CAISEDRGRGYTF. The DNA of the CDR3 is TGTGCCATCAGTGAGGACAGGGGACGTGGCTACACCTTC.

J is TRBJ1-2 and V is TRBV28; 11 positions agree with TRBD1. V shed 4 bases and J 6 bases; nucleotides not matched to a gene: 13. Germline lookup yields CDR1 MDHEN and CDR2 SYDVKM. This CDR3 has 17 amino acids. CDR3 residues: CASSSGQGASWFHGYTF. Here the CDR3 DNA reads TGTGCCAGCAGTTCAGGACAGGGGGCTAGTTGGTTTCATGGCTACACCTTC.

The CDR3 DNA reads as TGTGCCAGCAGTGCACCCCGGACTAGTAGCACAGATACGCAGTATTTT. Translation: CASSAPRTSSTDTQYF. The genes are TRBV28 and TRBJ2-3; 7 bases line up with TRBD2. J gave up 0 bases and V 5 bases, and 8 bases lay outside the gene matches. This CDR3 has 16 amino acids. Looked up from germline, CDR1 is MDHEN and CDR2 is SYDVKM. Full variable domain (outside the CDR3, taken from reference TRBV28 and TRBJ2-3): DVKVTQSSRYLVKRTGEKVFLECVQDMDHENMFWYRQDPGLGLRLIYFSYDVKMKEKGDIPEGYSVSREKKERFSLILESASTNQTSMYLCASSAPRTSSTDTQYFGPGTRLTVL.

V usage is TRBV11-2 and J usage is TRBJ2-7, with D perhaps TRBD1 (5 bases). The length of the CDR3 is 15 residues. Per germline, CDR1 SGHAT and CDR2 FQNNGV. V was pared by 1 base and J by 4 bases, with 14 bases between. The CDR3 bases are TGTGCCAGCAGCTTAGCGACGGGCAGGGTGTACGAGCAGTACTTC. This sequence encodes CASSLATGRVYEQYF.

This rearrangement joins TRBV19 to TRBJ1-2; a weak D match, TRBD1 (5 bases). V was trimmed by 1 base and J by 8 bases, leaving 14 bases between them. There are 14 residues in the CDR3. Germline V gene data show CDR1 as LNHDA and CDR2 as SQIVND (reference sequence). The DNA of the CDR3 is TGTGCCAGTAGTATAGGCGACAGTTTCAGGGGCTACACCTTC. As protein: CASSIGDSFRGYTF.

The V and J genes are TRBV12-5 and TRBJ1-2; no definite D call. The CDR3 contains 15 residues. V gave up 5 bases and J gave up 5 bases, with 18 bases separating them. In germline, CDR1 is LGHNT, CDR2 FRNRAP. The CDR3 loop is CASGLGEGAWYGYTF. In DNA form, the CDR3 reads TGTGCTAGTGGTCTTGGGGAGGGCGCATGGTATGGCTACACCTTC.

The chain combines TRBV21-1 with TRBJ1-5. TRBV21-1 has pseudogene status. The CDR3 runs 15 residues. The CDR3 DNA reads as TGTGCCAGCAGACACACAAGGAGTATCAATCAGCCCCAGCATTTT. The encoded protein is CASRHTRSINQPQHF.

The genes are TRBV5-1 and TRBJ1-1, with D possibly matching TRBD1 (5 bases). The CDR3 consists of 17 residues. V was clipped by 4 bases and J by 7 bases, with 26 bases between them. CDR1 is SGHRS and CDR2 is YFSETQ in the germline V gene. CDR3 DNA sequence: TGCGCCAGCAGCGCCCGGGGGGAAGGGTTAGGGGTCCTTGAAGCTTTCTTT. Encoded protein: CASSARGEGLGVLEAFF.

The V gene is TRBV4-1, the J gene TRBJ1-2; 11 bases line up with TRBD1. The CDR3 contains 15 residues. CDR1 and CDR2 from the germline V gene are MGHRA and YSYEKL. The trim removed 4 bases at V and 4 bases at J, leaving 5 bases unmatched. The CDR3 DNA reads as TGCGCCAGCAGCCCTGGACAGGGGGCCCTCTATGGCTACACCTTC. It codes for CASSPGQGALYGYTF.

CDR3 nucleotides: TGTGCCAGCAGTTTAATCGGGGATGAAAAACTGTTTTTT. Residues: CASSLIGDEKLFF. The chain carries TRBV27 and TRBJ1-4; no reliable D call. V lost 2 bases and J lost 6, with 7 bases in between. There are 13 residues in the CDR3. Germline CDR1 is MNHEY and CDR2 is SMNVEV (reference sequence).

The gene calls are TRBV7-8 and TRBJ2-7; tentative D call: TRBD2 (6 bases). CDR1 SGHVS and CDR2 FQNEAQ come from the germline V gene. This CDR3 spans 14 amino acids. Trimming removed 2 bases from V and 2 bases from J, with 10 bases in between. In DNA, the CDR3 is TGTGCCAGCAGCTTACTGGGAGGTACCTACGAGCAGTACTTC. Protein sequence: CASSLLGGTYEQYF.

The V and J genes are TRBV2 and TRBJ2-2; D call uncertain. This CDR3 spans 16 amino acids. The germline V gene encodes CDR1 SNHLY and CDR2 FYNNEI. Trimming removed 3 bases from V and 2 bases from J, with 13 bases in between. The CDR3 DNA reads TGTGCCAGCAGTGAGTTCAGTCGTCTTAACACCGGGGAGCTGTTTTTT. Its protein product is CASSEFSRLNTGELFF.

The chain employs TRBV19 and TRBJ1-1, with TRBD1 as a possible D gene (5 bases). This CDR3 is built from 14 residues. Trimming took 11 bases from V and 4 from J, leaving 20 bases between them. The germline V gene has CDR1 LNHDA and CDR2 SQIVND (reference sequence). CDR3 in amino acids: CALGVLGLGTEAFF. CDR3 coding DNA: TGTGCCCTAGGGGTTCTAGGGCTCGGCACTGAAGCTTTCTTT. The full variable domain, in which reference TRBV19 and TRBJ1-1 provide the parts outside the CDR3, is DGGITQSPKYLFRKEGQNVTLSCEQNLNHDAMYWYRQDPGQGLRLIYYSQIVNDFQKGDIAEGYSVSREKKESFPLTVTSAQKNPTAFYLCALGVLGLGTEAFFGQGTRLTVV.

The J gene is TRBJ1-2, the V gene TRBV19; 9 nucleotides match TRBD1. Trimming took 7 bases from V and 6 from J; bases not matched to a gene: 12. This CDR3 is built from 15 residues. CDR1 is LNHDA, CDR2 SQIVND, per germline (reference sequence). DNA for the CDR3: TGTGCCAGTATTCCCGGAGCCGGGACAGGGAATGGCTACACCTTC. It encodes CASIPGAGTGNGYTF.